These 10 T cell receptor beta chains came from one sample sequenced in a study of T cell repertoires in cytomegalovirus infection. TCRdb fed the reads into MiXCR, producing one record per CDR3 protein. The top ten hold approximately 40% of the sample, which has about 100,000 distinct CDR3 sequences, about 25% seen once. The sample was CD8+ T cells from PBMCs. The receptors come from a human donor in good health (CMV status not recorded). Some clones in this sample may be carry-over from other donors' samples.

The V and J genes are TRBV28 and TRBJ1-4; unclear D gene. In germline, CDR1 is MDHEN, CDR2 SYDVKM. This CDR3 comprises 15 residues. The V end lost 6 bases, the J end lost 3 bases, and 14 bases lay between the germline ends. The CDR3 here is CASRSTAFPNEKLFF. For the CDR3, the DNA is TGTGCCAGCAGGTCTACAGCGTTTCCTAATGAAAAACTGTTTTTT.

The chain combines TRBV29-1 with TRBJ2-1; 10 nucleotides match TRBD2. V lost 6 bases, J lost 1 base, and 3 bases stayed unmatched. The CDR3 length is 14 residues. Germline loops: CDR1 SQVTM, CDR2 ANQGSEA. The CDR3 here is CSVVAGGSYNEQFF. Written as DNA, the CDR3 is TGCAGCGTGGTAGCGGGGGGTTCCTACAATGAGCAGTTCTTC.

This chain joins TRBV19 and TRBJ2-7; 8 bases match TRBD2. Germline CDR1 and CDR2: LNHDA and SQIVND (reference sequence). The CDR3 runs to 16 residues. Trimming took 1 base from V and 0 from J; bases not matched to a gene: 5. Here the CDR3 DNA reads TGTGCCAGTAGTATAGGGGGCGGGAGGCACTCCTACGAGCAGTACTTC. This sequence encodes CASSIGGGRHSYEQYF.

Here the CDR3 DNA reads TGTGCCTGGAGTATACTGCATCAAGGAACCTACGAGCAGTACTTC. Its translation is CAWSILHQGTYEQYF. V and J are TRBV30 and TRBJ2-7; the D is unclear. CDR3 length: 15 residues. Per the germline V gene, CDR1 is GTSNPN and CDR2 is SVGIG (reference sequence). Trimming stripped 2 bases from V and 2 bases from J, with 16 bases between.

This clonotype was picked up a small number of times. The chain carries TRBV29-1 and TRBJ2-7, with D perhaps TRBD1 or TRBD2 (5 bases each). V was clipped by 6 bases and J by 7 bases, with 22 bases between them. Germline V gene sequence: CDR1 SQVTM, CDR2 ANQGSEA. The length of the CDR3 is 14 residues. The chain's CDR3 is CSVADLRGVGEQYF. The CDR3 nucleotides read TGCAGCGTCGCTGATTTAAGAGGGGTGGGAGAGCAGTACTTC.

In this sample, this clonotype turned up a few times. The chain combines TRBV24-1 with TRBJ2-1; 8 bases align to TRBD1. The CDR3 spans 20 residues. The V segment lost 0 bases and the J segment 9 bases; nucleotides outside the gene matches: 21. Germline values: CDR1 KGHDR, CDR2 SFDVKD. The CDR3 region has the DNA TGTGCCACCAGTGATTTGCACCTGGGGACAGGTTCTACTCCAATTGGTGAGCAGTTCTTC. Translated: CATSDLHLGTGSTPIGEQFF.

The rearrangement links TRBV19 to TRBJ2-1, with D possibly matching TRBD1 (5 bases). CDR1 is LNHDA and CDR2 is SQIVND in the germline V gene (reference sequence). The CDR3 covers 14 residues. V was shortened by 6 bases and J by 5 bases, with 14 bases between the two germline ends. The CDR3 bases are TGTGCCAGTAGGGTTAGACAGTTAGACAATGAGCAGTTCTTC. Encoded protein: CASRVRQLDNEQFF.

This clonotype has a handful of counts. The rearrangement uses TRBV12-3 or TRBV12-4 and TRBJ2-1, with D possibly matching TRBD2 (6 bases). Trimming shortened V by 8 bases and J by 6 bases, and 8 bases separated the two germline ends. This CDR3 has 11 amino acids. CDR3 protein: CASREINEQFF. DNA of the CDR3: TGTGCCAGCCGGGAGATCAATGAGCAGTTCTTC.

This clonotype was observed at least ten times. The chain employs TRBV7-8 and TRBJ2-1; D is unclear. CDR3 length: 15 amino acids. Germline-derived CDR1 and CDR2 are SGHVS and FQNEAQ. V gave up 2 bases and J gave up 7 bases, with 15 bases separating them. The CDR3 bases are TGTGCCAGCAGCTTATCGGTTGGGTTGGCTAATGAGCAGTTCTTC. Translation gives CASSLSVGLANEQFF.

The V gene is TRBV5-5, the J gene TRBJ1-1; D gene uncertain. V was trimmed by 3 bases and J by 2 bases, leaving 5 bases between them. CDR3 length equals 12 residues. The germline V gene encodes CDR1 SGHKS and CDR2 YYEKEE (reference sequence). CDR3: CASSSYNTEAFF. The CDR3 coding sequence is TGTGCCAGCAGCTCCTATAACACTGAAGCTTTCTTT.